Listed here is a single TCR beta chain. Its target is not known. Germline V CDR1 and CDR2: SGDLS, YYNGEE. J gave up 6 bases and V 1 base, and 11 bases lay outside the gene matches. This CDR3 has 16 amino acids. This entry is derived from a study of cytomegalovirus exposure and HLA in healthy donors. Study-wide points: Later analysis identified a missense DCLRE1C variant that was linked to TCR beta V- and J-gene trimming. Earlier results showed most TCR beta V segments being productive about 87% or about 30% of the time. Immune exposure was documented only through CMV serostatus. In a later analysis, a genetic analysis reported fewer productive-TCR N-insertions in an Asian-associated ancestry cluster than the cohort average.

PCR was performed using 60 Vbeta and 13 Jbeta primers. Generated by immunoSEQ multiplex PCR, the TCRdb table keeps only in-frame clones and is missing some. The table has 80,000 or so clones, approximately 66% seen once. The sequenced material came from PBMCs. This chain uses TRBV9 with TRBJ1-1; 8 bases line up with TRBD1. The clonotype originates from a male donor in good health and CMV-seropositive. The CDR3 sequence: CASSVPPQGAIAEAFF. CDR3 in DNA: TGTGCCAGCAGCGTACCCCCTCAGGGGGCCATCGCTGAAGCTTTCTTT.